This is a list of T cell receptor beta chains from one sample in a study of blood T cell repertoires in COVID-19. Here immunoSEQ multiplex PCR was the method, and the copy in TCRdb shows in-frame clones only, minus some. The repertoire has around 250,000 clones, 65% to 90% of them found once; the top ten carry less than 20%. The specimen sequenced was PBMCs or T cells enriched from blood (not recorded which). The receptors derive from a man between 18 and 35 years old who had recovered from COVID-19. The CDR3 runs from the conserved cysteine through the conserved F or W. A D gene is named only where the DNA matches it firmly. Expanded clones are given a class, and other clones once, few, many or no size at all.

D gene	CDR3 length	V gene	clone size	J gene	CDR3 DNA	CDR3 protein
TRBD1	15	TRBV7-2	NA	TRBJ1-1	TGTGCCAGCAGCTTATCTCGGGACAGGGGCACTGAAGCTTTCTTT	CASSLSRDRGTEAFF
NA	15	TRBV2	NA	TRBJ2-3	TGTGCCAGCAGCCCGTTGGCCTCCTTCACAGATACGCAGTATTTT	CASSPLASFTDTQYF
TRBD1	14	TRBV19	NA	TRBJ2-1	TGTGCCAGTAGCGCCCAGGGGGCGCGGAATGAGCAGTTCTTC	CASSAQGARNEQFF
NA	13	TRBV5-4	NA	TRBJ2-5	TGTGCCAGCAGCTTGGCCGGTTGGGAGACCCAGTACTTC	CASSLAGWETQYF
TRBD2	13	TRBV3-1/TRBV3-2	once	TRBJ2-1	TGTGCCAGCAGACAACTTAGCGGGAATGAGCAGTTCTTC	CASRQLSGNEQFF
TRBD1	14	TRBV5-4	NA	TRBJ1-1	TGTGCCAGCAGCTTAGGACAGGTGAACACTGAAGCTTTCTTT	CASSLGQVNTEAFF
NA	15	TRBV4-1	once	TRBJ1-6	TGCGCCAGCAGCCAAGGGGAGGACGGGAATTCACCCCTCCACTTT	CASSQGEDGNSPLHF
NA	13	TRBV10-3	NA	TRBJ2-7	TGTGCCATCAGGCGGACAGAGACCTACGAGCAGTACTTC	CAIRRTETYEQYF
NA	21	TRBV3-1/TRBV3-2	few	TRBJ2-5	TGTGCCAGCAGCCAAGTTTCGCAAATTAGCGTTAGAGGTTTTGGATTTGAGACCCAGTACTTC	CASSQVSQISVRGFGFETQYF
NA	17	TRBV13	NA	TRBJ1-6	TGTGCCAGCAGCTTAGGTGCGGTGAGCTCCTATAATTCACCCCTCCACTTT	CASSLGAVSSYNSPLHF
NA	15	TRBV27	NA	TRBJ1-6	TGTGCCAGCAGTTTGAGTGGGGGCGGAAATTCACCCCTCCACTTT	CASSLSGGGNSPLHF
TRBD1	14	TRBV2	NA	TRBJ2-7	TGTGCCAGCAGCTCTCCGGACAGGCCCTACGAGCAGTACTTC	CASSSPDRPYEQYF
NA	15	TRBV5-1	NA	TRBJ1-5	TGCGCCAGCAGCTGGCAGACAGGTCAAGATCAGCCCCAGCATTTT	CASSWQTGQDQPQHF
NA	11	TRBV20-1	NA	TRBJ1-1	TGCAGTCCCCGGGAAAACACTGAAGCTTTCTTT	CSPRENTEAFF
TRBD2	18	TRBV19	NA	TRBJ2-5	TGTGCCAGTAGCCTTTTTTCTAGCGGGGGGGCGTACCAAGAGACCCAGTACTTC	CASSLFSSGGAYQETQYF
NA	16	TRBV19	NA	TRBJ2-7	TGTGCCAGTAGTCCCAAGGGACACCGACCCCCCTACGAGCAGTACTTC	CASSPKGHRPPYEQYF
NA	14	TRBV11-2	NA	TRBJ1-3	TGTGCCAGCAGCCTTGGGACTGTCGGAAACACCATATATTTT	CASSLGTVGNTIYF
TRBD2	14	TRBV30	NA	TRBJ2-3	TGTGCCTGGAGTGTGGGAGGGGGCACAGATACGCAGTATTTT	CAWSVGGGTDTQYF
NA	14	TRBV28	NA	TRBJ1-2	TGTGCCAGCAGTTTGGTTGACAGAAACTATGGCTACACCTTC	CASSLVDRNYGYTF
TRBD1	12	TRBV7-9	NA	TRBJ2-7	TGTGCCAGCGGACAGGGGGCGGGCGAGCAGTACTTC	CASGQGAGEQYF
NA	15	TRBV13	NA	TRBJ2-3	TGTGCCAGCAGCTTAGGAGGGGCAGGAACAGATACGCAGTATTTT	CASSLGGAGTDTQYF
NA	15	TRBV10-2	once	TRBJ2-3	TGCGCCAGCAGGGAAAGCCCGACTAGCACAGATACGCAGTATTTT	CASRESPTSTDTQYF
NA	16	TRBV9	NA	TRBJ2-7	TGTGCCAGCAGCGTGTCCGGTGCAGGCACCCCATACGAGCAGTACTTC	CASSVSGAGTPYEQYF
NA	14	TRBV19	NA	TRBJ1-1	TGTGCCAGTAGAACAGGGATGCGCGACACTGAAGCTTTCTTT	CASRTGMRDTEAFF
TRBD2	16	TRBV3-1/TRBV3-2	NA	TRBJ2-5	TGTGCCAGCAGTTCGCGCTATGGGGGGGGCCAAGAGACCCAGTACTTC	CASSSRYGGGQETQYF
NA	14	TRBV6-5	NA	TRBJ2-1	TGTGCCAGCAGTTATGCGGTCCACTACAATGAGCAGTTCTTC	CASSYAVHYNEQFF
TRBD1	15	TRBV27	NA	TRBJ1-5	TGTGCCAGCAGCTTAGGGACAGGTGGTAATCAGCCCCAGCATTTT	CASSLGTGGNQPQHF
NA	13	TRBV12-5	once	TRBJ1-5	TGTGCTAGTGGGAACACAGGGCACCAGCCCCAGCATTTT	CASGNTGHQPQHF
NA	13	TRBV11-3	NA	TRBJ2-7	TGTGCCAGCAGCTTAGTTTCCGGTTACGAGCAGTACTTC	CASSLVSGYEQYF
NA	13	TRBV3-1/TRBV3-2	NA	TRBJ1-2	TGTGCCAGCAGCCCCACCCCCTGGGAGGGCTACACCTTC	CASSPTPWEGYTF
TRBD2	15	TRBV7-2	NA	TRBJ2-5	TGTGCCAGCAGCGGAATCGGGGGGGCGGCCGAGACCCAGTACTTC	CASSGIGGAAETQYF
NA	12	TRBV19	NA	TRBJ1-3	TGTGCCACTCAGTCCCCTGGAAACACCATATATTTT	CATQSPGNTIYF
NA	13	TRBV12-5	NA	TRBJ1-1	TGTGCTAGTGGTTTGGTACAGGGCACTGAAGCTTTCTTT	CASGLVQGTEAFF
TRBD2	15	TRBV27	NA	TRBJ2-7	TGTGCCAGCAGGTCAGGGACTAGCGGGAGGGACGAGCAGTACTTC	CASRSGTSGRDEQYF
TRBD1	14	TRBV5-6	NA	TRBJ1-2	TGTGCCACAGGGACAGACAAAGAAAACTATGGCTACACCTTC	CATGTDKENYGYTF
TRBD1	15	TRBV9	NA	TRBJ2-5	TGTGCCAGCAGTAGATCCCGGGACAGGCAAGAGACCCAGTACTTC	CASSRSRDRQETQYF
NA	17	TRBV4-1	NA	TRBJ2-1	TGCGCCAGCAGCCATACAGGGTTATGGAGCTCCTACAATGAGCAGTTCTTC	CASSHTGLWSSYNEQFF
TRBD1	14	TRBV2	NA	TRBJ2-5	TGTGCCAGCAAACCACAGGGGGTAGGGGAGACCCAGTACTTC	CASKPQGVGETQYF
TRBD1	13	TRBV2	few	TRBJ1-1	TGTGCCAGCAGACCCGACAGGGAGACTGAAGCTTTCTTT	CASRPDRETEAFF
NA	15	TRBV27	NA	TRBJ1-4	TGTGCCAGCAGTTCGTACGGTTCCTCTAATGAAAAACTGTTTTTT	CASSSYGSSNEKLFF
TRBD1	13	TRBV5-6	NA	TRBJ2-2	TGTGCCTCCCACAGGGGGAAGACCGGGGAGCTGTTTTTT	CASHRGKTGELFF
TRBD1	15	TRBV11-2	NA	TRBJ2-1	TGTGCCAGCAGCTTCCGGGACAGGGGCTACAATGAGCAGTTCTTC	CASSFRDRGYNEQFF
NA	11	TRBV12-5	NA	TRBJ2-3	TGTGCTAGTGGTCTAGTTGCTACGCAGTATTTT	CASGLVATQYF
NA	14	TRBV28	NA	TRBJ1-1	TGTGCCAGCAGTTTACTACAGGAGAACACTGAAGCTTTCTTT	CASSLLQENTEAFF
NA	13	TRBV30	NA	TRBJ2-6	TGTGCCTGGGGAGGGGGCGGGGCCAACGTCCTGACTTTC	CAWGGGGANVLTF
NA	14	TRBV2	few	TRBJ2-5	TGTGCCAGCATGAGACTGGAAATAAAAGAGACCCAGTACTTC	CASMRLEIKETQYF
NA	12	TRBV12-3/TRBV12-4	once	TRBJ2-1	TGTGCCAGCAGGTTCAGGGCTGGTGAGCAGTTCTTC	CASRFRAGEQFF
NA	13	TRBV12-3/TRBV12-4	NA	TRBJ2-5	TGTGCCAGCAGTGCGGGGGCGCAAGAGACCCAGTACTTC	CASSAGAQETQYF